The present T cell receptor (beta chain) was sequenced within a study of regulatory T cells in long-lasting Graves disease. At the level of the study: Graves' patients (newly diagnosed) had been on antithyroid drugs under 3 months. Study-wide findings and caveats: TRBV28, TRBJ1-2 and TRBJ2-5 were segments that persistent disease favored. Persistent Graves' patients possessed reduced TCR diversity relative to recently diagnosed ones.

Libraries of TCR beta came from iRepertoire HTBI primers plus Arm-PCR of CDR3 regions. Using its own MiXCR run on the multiplex PCR reads, TCRdb lists one record per CDR3 protein. Among fewer than 350,000 distinct CDR3 sequences listed, more than 15% were seen once. V lost 3 bases, J lost 10 bases, and 14 bases stayed unmatched. The length of the CDR3 is 16 residues. Germline-derived CDR1 and CDR2 are MDHEN and SYDVKM. Time point: newly diagnosed GD, antithyroid drugs for less than 3 months. From RNA extracted from PBMCs, the TCR library was made. Diagnosis followed American Thyroid Association guidelines for Graves' disease. Notes on this clonotype: Its antigen is undetermined. This sequence is one base from a far larger clone and is likely a read error.

The V call is TRBV28, the J call TRBJ2-1; 8 nucleotides match TRBD1. The receptor was isolated from a female donor with Graves disease. The material sequenced was peripheral blood mononuclear cells (PBMCs), taken at new diagnosis, from a patient treated with antithyroid drugs. CDR3 DNA sequence: TGTGCCAGCAGTTTTGAGGTAGACAGGGGATCCTACGAGCAGTTCTTC. Amino acid sequence: CASSFEVDRGSYEQFF.